This T cell receptor beta chain was sequenced in a study of blood T cells in healthy people across ages. Findings and limits, study-wide: Roughly linearly, TCR beta diversity per million T cells fell as age increased.

CDR3 length: 13 residues. Trimming removed 5 bases at V and 2 bases at J, with 9 bases between. Germline loops: CDR1 SGHTA, CDR2 FQGNSA. Of note for this clonotype: Its specificity is not known.

A second roughly 6 to 12 cycle PCR used barcoded and J-beta primers. Each TCR beta cDNA got a 12-nucleotide random molecular identifier. All samples gave at least 2.5 million CDR3-containing paired-end reads. TCRdb analysed the 5' RACE reads with MiXCR anew, one entry per CDR3 protein. The sample has about 1,500,000 distinct CDR3 sequences; 25% to 30% are singletons. This sequence was found in a woman aged 30 to 39 in good health. The source material was blood. The chain joins TRBV7-2 to TRBJ1-1; D call uncertain. The CDR3 DNA follows: TGTGCCAGCAGCAAGGCGGCCAACACTGAAGCTTTCTTT. This translates into CASSKAANTEAFF.